These 2 T cell receptor beta chains came from one sample sequenced in a study of radiation and T cells in renal cell carcinoma. TCRdb's table, derived via immunoSEQ multiplex PCR, lists solely in-frame clones and lacks some. The sample has 100,000 to 150,000 clones, about four fifths seen once; the top ten hold around 6.1%. Documented time point: blood 2 weeks post-SBRT. Treatment indicated: 15 Gy SBRT to primary tumor, nephrectomy 4 weeks later. Specimen: blood, collected from a patient whose treatment included radiotherapy and nephrectomy. The receptors derive from a man aged 50-60 years with renal cell carcinoma.

The genes are TRBV7-9 and TRBJ1-1, with D possibly matching TRBD1 (5 bases). The CDR3 runs to 16 residues. Germline V lookup: CDR1 SEHNR, CDR2 FQNEAQ (reference sequence). V gave up 4 bases and J gave up 2 bases, with 17 bases separating them. CDR3 sequence: CASSSALGDGNTEAFF. CDR3 sequence (DNA): TGTGCCAGCAGCTCGGCGCTGGGGGACGGTAACACTGAAGCTTTCTTT.

The chain is built from TRBV30 and TRBJ2-3, with 10 nucleotides matching TRBD2. From germline, CDR1 is GTSNPN and CDR2 SVGIG (reference sequence). Trimming removed 0 bases from V and 5 bases from J; junction bases left unmatched: 5. The CDR3 sequence is 15 residues long. The CDR3 protein is CAWSVSGRAGDTQYF. The CDR3 DNA reads TGTGCCTGGAGTGTAAGCGGGAGGGCCGGAGATACGCAGTATTTT. The variable domain in full, completed from reference TRBV30 and TRBJ2-3, reads SQTIHQWPATLVQPVGSPLSLECTVEGTSNPNLYWYRQAAGRGLQLLFYSVGIGQISSEVPQNLSASRPQDRQFILSSKKLLLSDSGFYLCAWSVSGRAGDTQYFGPGTRLTVL.